The sequence of this T cell receptor (beta chain) was determined in a study of human T cells and chemical hapten exposure. Study summary: Patients, a majority of them female, were diagnosed with alopecia areata, totalis or universalis. The study, taken as a whole, reports: Because they had alopecia, donors may respond immunologically unlike healthy people.

From the RACE reads, TCRdb called clonotypes with MiXCR, one entry per CDR3 protein. Among some 110,000 distinct CDR3 sequences, roughly 12% were seen once, and the ten largest hold over 1.5%. CDR3 length: 12 residues. V was cut by 0 bases and J by 8 bases, with 8 bases left in between. Germline CDR1 SGHDT, CDR2 YYEEEE. Comment on this clonotype: What it binds is unknown.

Time point defined: pre-sensitization, week 0. As to treatment: therapeutic diphenylcyclopropenone sensitization with weekly scalp DPC. The chain couples TRBV5-6 to TRBJ1-2; D is uncertain. The sample consisted of whole blood, taken in connection with sensitization to the hapten diphenylcyclopropenone (DPC). This sequence was found in a woman aged 50 to 60 with alopecia areata. Some clones in this sample may be carry-over from other donors' samples. The CDR3 sequence is CASSLVRGGYTF. In DNA form, the CDR3 reads TGTGCCAGCAGCTTGGTTCGCGGGGGCTACACCTTC.